This TCR beta chain was obtained from a study of T cell responses to AZD1222 COVID-19 vaccine. Measured with immunoSEQ multiplex PCR; TCRdb has only the in-frame clones, and not every one. The profile shows some 200,000 clones, roughly 90% of them singletons. The ends were cut back, 7 bases at V and 0 bases at J, with 16 bases in the middle. The CDR3 is made up of 16 amino acids. This material consisted of peripheral blood, taken 28 days after the second AZD1222 dose. The rearrangement joins TRBV5-3 to TRBJ2-2; D is ambiguous. TRBV5-3 is noted as an ORF with a role that remains uncertain. This sequence originates from an adult who received the AZD1222 COVID-19 vaccine. As DNA, the CDR3 is TGTGCCAGACCCTACGAAGGGAAGACGAACACCGGGGAGCTGTTTTTT. Its protein is CARPYEGKTNTGELFF.